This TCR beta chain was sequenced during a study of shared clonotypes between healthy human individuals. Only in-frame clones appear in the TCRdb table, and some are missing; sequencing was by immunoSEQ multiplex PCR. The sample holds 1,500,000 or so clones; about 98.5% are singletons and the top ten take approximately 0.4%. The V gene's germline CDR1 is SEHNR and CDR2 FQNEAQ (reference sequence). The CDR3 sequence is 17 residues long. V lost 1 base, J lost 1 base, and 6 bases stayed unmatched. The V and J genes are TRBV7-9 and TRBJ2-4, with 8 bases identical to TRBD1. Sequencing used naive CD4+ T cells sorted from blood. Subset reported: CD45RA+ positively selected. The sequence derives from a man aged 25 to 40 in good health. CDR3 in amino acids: CASSLEGRGRAKNIQYF. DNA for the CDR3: TGTGCCAGCAGCTTAGAAGGCAGGGGGCGGGCCAAAAACATTCAGTACTTC.